This T cell receptor beta chain was sequenced for a study of T cells after yellow fever vaccination. TCR cDNA was made by 5'RACE template switching, adding a universal primer site and UMIs. MiXCR, applied by TCRdb to the 5' RACE reads, yields one record per CDR3 protein. The table has 500,000 to 650,000 distinct CDR3 sequences, around 12% seen once. A remark on this clonotype: What it recognizes is unknown.

Study-level findings and limits: The study noted that FACS-sorted repertoires could contain abundant clonotypes contaminating from the bulk population.

Trimming pared 6 bases from V and 9 bases from J, leaving 18 bases between. CDR1 and CDR2 from the germline V gene are SGHAT and FQNNGV. CDR3 size: 13 residues. The source was PBMCs, collected on the day of the yellow fever booster vaccination. The receptor was isolated from a man under 40 who received the YFV17D yellow fever vaccine. The V call is TRBV11-2, the J call TRBJ2-7; D might be TRBD1 (5 bases). The CDR3 protein is CASRLLGPRGQYF. CDR3 DNA: TGTGCCAGCAGATTATTGGGTCCTAGGGGGCAGTACTTC. Using reference TRBV11-2 and TRBJ2-7 for the parts outside the CDR3, the full variable domain is EAGVAQSPRYKIIEKRQSVAFWCNPISGHATLYWYQQILGQGPKLLIQFQNNGVVDDSQLPKDRFSAERLKGVDSTLKIQPAKLEDSAVYLCASRLLGPRGQYFGPGTRLTVT.